Below, 21 T cell receptor beta chains from the same sample are listed, as sequenced in a study of blood T cell repertoires in COVID-19. Sequencing used immunoSEQ multiplex PCR; TCRdb keeps in-frame clones, though not all of them. The table includes some 130,000 clones, roughly 83% detected once. Sequences were obtained from peripheral blood. These TCRs come from a woman in her forties or fifties with acute or convalescent COVID-19.

The chain recombines TRBV7-2 with TRBJ2-7, with a weak D call TRBD2 (5 bases). CDR3 length: 13 amino acids. Germline loops: CDR1 SGHTA, CDR2 FQGNSA. V lost 5 bases to trimming and J lost 3 bases, with 11 bases between them. The CDR3 region is CASSITDYYEQYF. Written as DNA, the CDR3 is TGTGCCAGCAGCATTACAGACTACTACGAGCAGTACTTC.

The chain employs TRBV19 and TRBJ2-5, with 7 nucleotides matching TRBD1. Germline CDR1 reads LNHDA; CDR2 reads SQIVND (reference sequence). Unmatched junction bases numbered 15, after V lost 10 bases and J lost 7 bases. The CDR3 has 14 amino acids. The CDR3 DNA reads TGTGCCACCACCCCTGGTCAGGGGGTTGGGACCCAGTACTTC. Protein product: CATTPGQGVGTQYF.

J is TRBJ1-3 and V is TRBV7-9; 7 nucleotides line up with TRBD1. The CDR3 has 18 amino acids. CDR1 is SEHNR and CDR2 is FQNEAQ in the germline V gene (reference sequence). V shed 0 bases, J shed 0 bases, and the junction held 8 bases outside the gene matches. DNA of the CDR3: TGTGCCAGCAGCTTAGCTATAGGGGGCCGGCCCTCTGGAAACACCATATATTTT. The encoded protein is CASSLAIGGRPSGNTIYF. Full variable domain (outside the CDR3, taken from reference TRBV7-9 and TRBJ1-3): DTGVSQNPRHKITKRGQNVTFRCDPISEHNRLYWYRQTLGQGPEFLTYFQNEAQLEKSRLLSDRFSAERPKGSFSTLEIQRTEQGDSAMYLCASSLAIGGRPSGNTIYFGEGSWLTVV.

The chain recombines TRBV2 with TRBJ1-2, with 9 bases matching TRBD1. J was trimmed by 7 bases and V by 5 bases; bases with no gene match: 8. Germline CDR1 and CDR2: SNHLY and FYNNEI. The CDR3 is made up of 14 amino acids. CDR3 region: CASSPDRGNFGYTF. The CDR3 nucleotides are TGTGCCAGCAGTCCGGACAGGGGAAATTTTGGCTACACCTTC.

The J gene is TRBJ1-4, the V gene TRBV28; TRBD1 is a possible D gene (6 bases). The V end was cut by 3 bases, the J end by 0 bases, with 14 bases between. The CDR3 contains 17 residues. Germline CDR1 is MDHEN and CDR2 is SYDVKM. This CDR3 is CASSFNRAGATNEKLFF. The CDR3 nucleotides are TGTGCCAGCAGTTTCAACAGGGCTGGGGCAACTAATGAAAAACTGTTTTTT.

This clone was detected once. The CDR3 DNA is TGTGCCAGCAGCGTCAAGACAGGGGTGGACTATGGCTACACCTTC. This gives the protein CASSVKTGVDYGYTF. The genes are TRBV9 and TRBJ1-2, with 8 bases lining up with TRBD1. V lost 2 bases and J lost 3; bases outside the gene matches: 6. The germline V gene encodes CDR1 SGDLS and CDR2 YYNGEE. This CDR3 region has 15 residues.

J is TRBJ1-4 and V is TRBV18, with 7 bases fitting TRBD1. V lost 3 bases to trimming and J lost 0 bases; unmatched junction nucleotides: 4. This CDR3 contains 16 residues. In germline, CDR1 is KGHSH, CDR2 LQKENI. The CDR3 spells CASSPRQGSTNEKLFF. CDR3 bases: TGTGCCAGCTCACCGCGACAGGGATCAACTAATGAAAAACTGTTTTTT. Full variable domain (remainder filled in from reference TRBV18 and TRBJ1-4): NAGVMQNPRHLVRRRGQEARLRCSPMKGHSHVYWYRQLPEEGLKFMVYLQKENIIDESGMPKERFSAEFPKEGPSILRIQQVVRGDSAAYFCASSPRQGSTNEKLFFGSGTQLSVL.

This chain uses TRBV3-1 (or the pseudogene TRBV3-2) with TRBJ1-4; 7 nucleotides align to TRBD1. With V trimmed by 3 bases and J by 8 bases, 9 bases remained unmatched. The germline V gene encodes CDR1 LGHDT and CDR2 YNNKEL (reference sequence). The CDR3 extends over 15 amino acids. The CDR3 sequence: CASSQGAPGGEKLFF. The DNA for the CDR3 is TGTGCCAGCAGCCAGGGCGCCCCAGGGGGGGAAAAACTGTTTTTT.

This clone has just a few counts. The V gene is TRBV24-1, the J gene TRBJ2-1, with a possible D match to TRBD2 (5 bases). V was shortened by 4 bases and J by 3 bases, with 18 bases between the two germline ends. Germline V lookup: CDR1 KGHDR, CDR2 SFDVKD. This CDR3 comprises 17 residues. CDR3 sequence (DNA): TGTGCCACCAGTGACTCCGGAGCGGCCCCCTACTACAATGAGCAGTTCTTC. Protein product: CATSDSGAAPYYNEQFF.

The V call is TRBV15, the J call TRBJ1-1; D ambiguous. With 0 bases removed from V and 0 bases from J, the gap between germline ends came to 8 bases. CDR3 size: 15 residues. The germline CDR1 and CDR2 sequences are LNHNV and YYDKDF (reference sequence). In nucleotides, the CDR3 is TGTGCCACCAGCAGAGATAAACACCTGAACACTGAAGCTTTCTTT. Its protein product is CATSRDKHLNTEAFF.

This chain links TRBV10-3 with TRBJ2-1, with TRBD1 matching 9 bases. CDR3 size: 16 residues. CDR1 is ENHRY, CDR2 SYGVKD, per germline. Trimming removed 6 bases from V and 5 bases from J; junction bases left unmatched: 11. The CDR3 region has the DNA TGTGCCATCAGCTCAACAGGGGGCGCATCGAACAATGAGCAGTTCTTC. Its protein product is CAISSTGGASNNEQFF.

J is TRBJ1-4 and V is TRBV5-1; possibly TRBD1 for D (5 bases). Germline V gene data show CDR1 as SGHRS and CDR2 as YFSETQ. Deletions cut 0 bases from V and 1 base from J, with 7 bases between. This CDR3 has 15 residues. The CDR3 sequence is CASSLEGRTNEKLFF. In DNA, the CDR3 is TGCGCCAGCAGCTTGGAGGGGCGAACTAATGAAAAACTGTTTTTT.

The chain is built from TRBV7-8 and TRBJ2-7, with D perhaps matching TRBD2 (5 bases). There are 15 residues in the CDR3. V was cut by 5 bases and J by 4 bases, with 18 bases left in between. The V gene's germline CDR1 is SGHVS and CDR2 FQNEAQ. DNA of the CDR3: TGTGCCAGCAGCCCCCCCTTAAGCGGCAATTACGAGCAGTACTTC. Its protein product is CASSPPLSGNYEQYF.

The genes are TRBV19 and TRBJ1-2; D is undetermined. The CDR3 extends over 16 amino acids. V was clipped by 6 bases and J by 6 bases, with 23 bases between them. Germline V lookup: CDR1 LNHDA, CDR2 SQIVND (reference sequence). Written as DNA, the CDR3 is TGTGCCAGTAGCCTACTAGCCCCCCAGGTGAAGGATGGCTACACCTTC. Residues: CASSLLAPQVKDGYTF.

The V call is TRBV10-3, the J call TRBJ1-4; TRBD1 agrees at 8 bases. In germline, CDR1 is ENHRY, CDR2 SYGVKD. This CDR3 spans 15 amino acids. The V gene end was trimmed by 6 bases and the J gene end by 5 bases; junction bases not matched to a gene: 8. CDR3 coding DNA: TGTGCCATCAGATCCGGACAGGGCTTGAATGAAAAACTGTTTTTT. It yields the protein CAIRSGQGLNEKLFF.

The V call is TRBV12-3 or TRBV12-4, the J call TRBJ2-7; D is ambiguous. V was trimmed by 7 bases and J by 3 bases, leaving 13 bases between them. CDR3 size: 13 residues. The CDR3 spells CASTMTPFYEQYF. The DNA for the CDR3 is TGTGCCAGCACCATGACACCGTTCTACGAGCAGTACTTC.

The CDR3 loop is CASSVGGQEPQHF. CDR3 nucleotide sequence: TGTGCCAGCAGTGTAGGGGGTCAGGAGCCCCAGCATTTT. The chain has TRBV2 and TRBJ1-5, with D possibly being TRBD1 (6 bases). Germline loops: CDR1 SNHLY, CDR2 FYNNEI. Trimming stripped 4 bases from V and 8 bases from J, with 12 bases between. The CDR3 has 13 residues.

This clone was seen more than once but under ten times. The chain combines TRBV2 with TRBJ1-2, with 8 bases lining up with TRBD1. There are 13 residues in the CDR3. Germline assignment: CDR1 SNHLY and CDR2 FYNNEI. V was pared by 7 bases and J by 4 bases, with 5 bases of the junction left unmatched. CDR3 region: CASTGQGLYGYTF. Written as DNA, the CDR3 is TGTGCCAGCACAGGACAGGGCCTCTATGGCTACACCTTC.

The gene calls are TRBV6-6 and TRBJ1-5; TRBD1 aligns across 8 bases. Germline values: CDR1 MNHNY, CDR2 SVGAGI (reference sequence). The CDR3 spans 15 residues. The V and J ends lost 6 bases and 11 bases, in that order; junction bases with no gene match: 15. CDR3 residues: CASRLDRGTIGSQHF. CDR3 bases: TGTGCCAGCAGATTAGACAGGGGTACTATCGGGTCCCAGCATTTT.

This chain connects TRBV5-5 to TRBJ1-6, with TRBD1 identical over 10 bases. The J segment lost 9 bases and the V segment lost 3 bases, leaving 12 bases of the junction unmatched. The germline V gene has CDR1 SGHKS and CDR2 YYEKEE (reference sequence). The CDR3 extends over 17 amino acids. In DNA form, the CDR3 reads TGTGCCAGCAGCTCCGCCGGGACAGGGGTCCCGAGTTCACCCCTCCACTTT. Its protein is CASSSAGTGVPSSPLHF.

About this clone: A much bigger clone sits one base away, suggesting this may be a read error. The genes are TRBV11-3 and TRBJ2-1; 7 positions match TRBD1. The germline CDR1 and CDR2 sequences are SGHNT and YENEEA. The CDR3 contains 15 residues. Unmatched junction bases numbered 4, after V lost 3 bases and J lost 2 bases. CDR3 bases: TGTGCCAGCAGCTTCCGACAGGGTGCCTACAATGAGCAGTTCTTC. Its translation: CASSFRQGAYNEQFF. The entire variable domain, with the rest obtained from reference TRBV11-3 and TRBJ2-1, is as follows: EAGVVQSPRYKIIEKKQPVAFWCNPISGHNTLYWYLQNLGQGPELLIRYENEEAVDDSQLPKDRFSAERLKGVDSTLKIQPAELGDSAVYLCASSFRQGAYNEQFFGPGTRLTVL.